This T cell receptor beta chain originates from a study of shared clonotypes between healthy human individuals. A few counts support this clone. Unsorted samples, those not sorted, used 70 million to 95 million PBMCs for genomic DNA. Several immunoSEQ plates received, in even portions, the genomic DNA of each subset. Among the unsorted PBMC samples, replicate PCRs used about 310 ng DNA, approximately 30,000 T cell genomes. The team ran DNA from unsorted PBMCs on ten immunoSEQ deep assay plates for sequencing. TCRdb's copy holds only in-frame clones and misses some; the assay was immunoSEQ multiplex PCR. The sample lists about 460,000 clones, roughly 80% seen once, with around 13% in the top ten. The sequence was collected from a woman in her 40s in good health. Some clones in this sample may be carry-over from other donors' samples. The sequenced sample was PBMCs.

The CDR3 bases are TGTGCCAGCAGTCTAGGTGGCTACACCTTC. Translating gives CASSLGGYTF. V and J are TRBV21-1 and TRBJ1-2. TRBV21-1 is a documented pseudogene. The CDR3 spans 10 residues.